This TCR beta chain was recovered during a study of cytomegalovirus exposure and HLA in healthy donors. Study results and caveats: In terms of immune exposure information, only CMV serostatus was available.

The PCR had 60 Vbeta and 13 Jbeta primers. Libraries were prepared by immunoSEQ multiplex PCR; TCRdb keeps only in-frame clonotypes and omits some of them. The sample holds more than 90,000 clones; around three quarters are singletons and the top ten take around 0.9%. This clone was counted many times. No antigen is known for it. CDR1 and CDR2 (germline): SGHDT, YYEEEE. Trimming pared 1 base from V and 4 bases from J, leaving 11 bases between. CDR3 size: 14 residues. Material: PBMCs. The TCR comes from a woman in her 30s in good health and CMV-seronegative. This chain connects TRBV5-6 to TRBJ1-2, with TRBD1 as a possible D gene (6 bases). CDR3 sequence reads: CASSLLRDIYGYTF. The CDR3 coding sequence is TGTGCCAGCAGCTTGCTGAGGGACATCTATGGCTACACCTTC.